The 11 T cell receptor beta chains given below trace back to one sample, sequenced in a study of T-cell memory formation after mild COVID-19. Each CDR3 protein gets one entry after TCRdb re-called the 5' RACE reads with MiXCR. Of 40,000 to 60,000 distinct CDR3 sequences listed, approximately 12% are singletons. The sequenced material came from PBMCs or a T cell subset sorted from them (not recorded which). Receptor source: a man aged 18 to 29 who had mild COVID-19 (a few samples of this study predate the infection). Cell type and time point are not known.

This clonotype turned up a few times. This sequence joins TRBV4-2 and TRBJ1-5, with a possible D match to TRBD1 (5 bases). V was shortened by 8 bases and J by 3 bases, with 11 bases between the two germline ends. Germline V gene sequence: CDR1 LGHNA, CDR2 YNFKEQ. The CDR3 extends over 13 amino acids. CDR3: CASGGEDNQPQHF. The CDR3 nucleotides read TGTGCCAGCGGGGGAGAGGACAATCAGCCCCAGCATTTT.

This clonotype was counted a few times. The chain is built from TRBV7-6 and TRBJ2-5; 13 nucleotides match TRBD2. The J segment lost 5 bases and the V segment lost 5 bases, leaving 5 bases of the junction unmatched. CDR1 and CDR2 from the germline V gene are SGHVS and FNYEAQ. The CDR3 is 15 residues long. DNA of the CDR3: TGTGCCAGCAGCCGACTAGCGGGGGGAGGTGAGACCCAGTACTTC. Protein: CASSRLAGGGETQYF.

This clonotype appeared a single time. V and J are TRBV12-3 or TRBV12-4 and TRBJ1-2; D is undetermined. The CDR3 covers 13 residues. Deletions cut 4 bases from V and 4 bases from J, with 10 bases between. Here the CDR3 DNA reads TGTGCCAGCAGTTCGGCCTGGGCCTATGGCTACACCTTC. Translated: CASSSAWAYGYTF.

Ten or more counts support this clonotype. The CDR3 reads CASSYGQGSAFF. DNA for the CDR3: TGCGCCAGCAGCTATGGACAGGGGAGCGCTTTCTTT. J is TRBJ1-1 and V is TRBV5-1; 9 bases line up with TRBD1. CDR3 size: 12 residues. The germline CDR1 and CDR2 sequences are SGHRS and YFSETQ. The J segment lost 11 bases and the V segment lost 3 bases, leaving 5 bases of the junction unmatched.

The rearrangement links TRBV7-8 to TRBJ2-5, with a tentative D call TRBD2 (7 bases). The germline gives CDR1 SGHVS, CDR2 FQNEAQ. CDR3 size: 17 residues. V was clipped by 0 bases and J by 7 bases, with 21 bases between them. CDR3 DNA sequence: TGTGCCAGCAGCTTAGCGATACGGAGGGGGGGGCGTGGGACCCAGTACTTC. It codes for CASSLAIRRGGRGTQYF.

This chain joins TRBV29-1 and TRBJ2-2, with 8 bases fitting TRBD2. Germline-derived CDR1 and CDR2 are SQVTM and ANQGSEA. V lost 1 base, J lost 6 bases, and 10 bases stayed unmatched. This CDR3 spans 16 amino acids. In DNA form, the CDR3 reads TGCAGCGTTGAAGCCTGGCGGGGGGCTGGCCCCGGGGAGCTGTTTTTT. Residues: CSVEAWRGAGPGELFF.

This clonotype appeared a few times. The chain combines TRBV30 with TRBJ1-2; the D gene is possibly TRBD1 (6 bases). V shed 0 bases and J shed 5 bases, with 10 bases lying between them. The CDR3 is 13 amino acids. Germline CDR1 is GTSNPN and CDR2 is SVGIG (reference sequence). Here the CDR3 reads CAWSVQGIYGYTF. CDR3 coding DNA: TGTGCCTGGAGTGTACAGGGAATATATGGCTACACCTTC.

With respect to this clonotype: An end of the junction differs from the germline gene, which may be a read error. The CDR3 loop is CASSPGSNVLTF. In nucleotides, the CDR3 is TGTGCCAGCAGTCCTGGGTCCAACGTCCTGACTTTC. The rearrangement links TRBV12-3 or TRBV12-4 to TRBJ2-6; D is unclear. The length of the CDR3 is 12 residues.

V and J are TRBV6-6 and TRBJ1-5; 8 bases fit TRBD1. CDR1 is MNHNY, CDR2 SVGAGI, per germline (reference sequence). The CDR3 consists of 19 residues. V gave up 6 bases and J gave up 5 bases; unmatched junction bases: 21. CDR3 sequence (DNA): TGTGCCAGCAGGACCCGGAGGGGACAGGTCGGTGTGAGGGATCAGCCCCAGCATTTT. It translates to CASRTRRGQVGVRDQPQHF.

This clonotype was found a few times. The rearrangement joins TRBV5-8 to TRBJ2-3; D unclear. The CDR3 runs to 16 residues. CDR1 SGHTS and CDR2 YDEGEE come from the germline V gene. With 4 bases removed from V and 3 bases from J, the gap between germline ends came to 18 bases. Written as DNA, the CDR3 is TGTGCCAGCAGCGTTCCGGACGTTTTGGAGACAGATACGCAGTATTTT. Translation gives CASSVPDVLETDTQYF.

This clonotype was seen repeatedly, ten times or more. This chain's CDR3 is CATSRDLAGSIQYF. CDR3 coding DNA: TGTGCCACCAGCAGAGATCTGGCTGGGAGCATTCAGTACTTC. The rearrangement joins TRBV15 to TRBJ2-4; D is perhaps TRBD2 (5 bases). Germline CDR1 is LNHNV and CDR2 is YYDKDF (reference sequence). V lost 0 bases, J lost 9 bases, and 12 bases lay in between. The CDR3 spans 14 residues.